Given below is one T cell receptor (beta chain) in context. The antigen remains undetermined. These data originate in a study of monozygotic twins with inflammatory bowel disease. Per germline, CDR1 SGHNT and CDR2 YYREEE (reference sequence). This CDR3 comprises 14 residues. Study observations and caveats: Perhaps reflecting limited power, concordant and discordant twins did not differ in repertoire similarity. Healthy co-twins had higher TCRbeta inverse Simpson diversity than their IBD twins. The authors note that differing immunosuppressive treatments may have added variability to patient repertoires.

TCRdb re-called the 5' RACE reads; every CDR3 protein appears as one record, without DNA. The sample totals 300,000 to 400,000 distinct CDR3 sequences. This chain connects TRBV5-4 to TRBJ2-2. Material for sequencing was blood. This receptor was obtained from a human donor with ulcerative colitis or Crohn's disease, or a healthy co-twin of an affected twin (not recorded which). Here the CDR3 reads CASSPTWLERELFF.